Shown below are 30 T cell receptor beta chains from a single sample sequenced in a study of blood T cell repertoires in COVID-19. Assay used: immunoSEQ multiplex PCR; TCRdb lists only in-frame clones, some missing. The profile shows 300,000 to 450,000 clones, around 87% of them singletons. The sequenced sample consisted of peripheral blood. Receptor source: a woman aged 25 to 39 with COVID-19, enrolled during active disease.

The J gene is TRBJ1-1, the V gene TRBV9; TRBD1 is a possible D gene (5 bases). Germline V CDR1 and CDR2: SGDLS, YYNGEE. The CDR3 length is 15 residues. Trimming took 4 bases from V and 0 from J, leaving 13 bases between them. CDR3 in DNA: TGTGCCAGCAGCCCTAGTGGGGCCTTGAACACTGAAGCTTTCTTT. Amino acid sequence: CASSPSGALNTEAFF.

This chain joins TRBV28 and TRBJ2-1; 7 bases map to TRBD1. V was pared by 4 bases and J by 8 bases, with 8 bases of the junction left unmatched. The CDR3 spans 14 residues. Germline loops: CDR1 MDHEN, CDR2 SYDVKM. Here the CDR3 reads CASSSPGGRHEQFF. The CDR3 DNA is TGTGCCAGCAGTTCCCCAGGGGGTCGTCATGAGCAGTTCTTC.

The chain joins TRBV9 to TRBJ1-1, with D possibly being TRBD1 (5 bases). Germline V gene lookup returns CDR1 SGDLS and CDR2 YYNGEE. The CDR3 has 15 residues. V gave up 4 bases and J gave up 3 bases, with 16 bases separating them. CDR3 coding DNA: TGTGCCAGCAGCCGATCAGGGAGGTGGGACACTGAAGCTTTCTTT. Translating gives CASSRSGRWDTEAFF.

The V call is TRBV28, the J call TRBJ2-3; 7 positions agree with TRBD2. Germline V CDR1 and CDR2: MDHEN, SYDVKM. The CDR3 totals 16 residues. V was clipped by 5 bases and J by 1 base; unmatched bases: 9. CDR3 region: CASSLLGLRGTDTQYF. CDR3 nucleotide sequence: TGTGCCAGCAGTCTTTTGGGACTAAGGGGCACAGATACGCAGTATTTT.

CDR3 amino acids: CASSRGTPPYNEQFF. CDR3 DNA: TGTGCCAGCAGCCGTGGGACTCCCCCCTACAATGAGCAGTTCTTC. The chain combines TRBV7-3 with TRBJ2-1; possible D gene TRBD2, 6 bases. This CDR3 has 15 residues. Looked up from germline, CDR1 is SGHTA and CDR2 is FQGTGA. V was cut by 5 bases and J by 2 bases, with 13 bases left in between.

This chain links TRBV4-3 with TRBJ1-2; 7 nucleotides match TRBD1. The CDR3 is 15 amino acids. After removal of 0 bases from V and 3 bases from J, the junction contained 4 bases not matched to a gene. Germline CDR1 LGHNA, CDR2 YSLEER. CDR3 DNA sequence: TGCGCCAGCAGCCAAGATCCGGGACAGCACTATGGCTACACCTTC. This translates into CASSQDPGQHYGYTF.

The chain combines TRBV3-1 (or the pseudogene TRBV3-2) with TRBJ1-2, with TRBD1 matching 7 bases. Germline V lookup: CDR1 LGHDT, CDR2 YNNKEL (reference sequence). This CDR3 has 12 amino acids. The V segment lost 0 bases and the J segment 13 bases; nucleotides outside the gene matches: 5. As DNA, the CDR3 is TGTGCCAGCAGCCAAGAAGGGGGCAGTTTCACCTTC. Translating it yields CASSQEGGSFTF.

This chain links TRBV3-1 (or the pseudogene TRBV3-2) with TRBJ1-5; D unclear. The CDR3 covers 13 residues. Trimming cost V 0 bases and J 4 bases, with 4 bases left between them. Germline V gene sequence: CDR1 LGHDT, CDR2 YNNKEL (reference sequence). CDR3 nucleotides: TGTGCCAGCAGCCAAGATCAGAATCAGCCCCAGCATTTT. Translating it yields CASSQDQNQPQHF.

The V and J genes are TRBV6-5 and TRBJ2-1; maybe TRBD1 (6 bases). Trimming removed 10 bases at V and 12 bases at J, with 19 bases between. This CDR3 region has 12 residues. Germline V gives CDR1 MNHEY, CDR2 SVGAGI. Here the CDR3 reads CAIRPGHAGQFF. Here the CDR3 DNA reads TGTGCCATCCGCCCGGGACACGCCGGGCAGTTCTTC.

CDR3 in amino acids: CASSPGTGGKNEKLFF. The CDR3 DNA is TGTGCCAGCAGCCCCGGGACAGGGGGAAAGAATGAAAAACTGTTTTTT. The chain uses TRBV7-9 and TRBJ1-4; TRBD1 matches at 11 bases. CDR3 size: 16 residues. The V gene's germline CDR1 is SEHNR and CDR2 FQNEAQ (reference sequence). V was clipped by 5 bases and J by 5 bases; unmatched bases: 7.

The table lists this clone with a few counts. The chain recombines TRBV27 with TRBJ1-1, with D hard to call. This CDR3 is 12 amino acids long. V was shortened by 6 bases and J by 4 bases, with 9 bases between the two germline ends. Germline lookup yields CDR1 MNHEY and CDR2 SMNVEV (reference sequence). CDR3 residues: CASRAGGTEAFF. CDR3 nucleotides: TGTGCCAGCAGGGCTGGCGGCACTGAAGCTTTCTTT.

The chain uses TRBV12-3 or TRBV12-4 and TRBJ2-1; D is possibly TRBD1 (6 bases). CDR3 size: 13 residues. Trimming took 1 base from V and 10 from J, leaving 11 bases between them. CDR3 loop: CASSLVRGGEQFF. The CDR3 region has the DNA TGTGCCAGCAGTTTAGTTAGAGGGGGAGAGCAGTTCTTC.

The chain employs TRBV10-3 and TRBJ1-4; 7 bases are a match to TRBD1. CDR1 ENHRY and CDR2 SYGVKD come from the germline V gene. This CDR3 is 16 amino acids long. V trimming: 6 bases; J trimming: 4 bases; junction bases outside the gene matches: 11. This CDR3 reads CAIRSAGQGGNEKLFF. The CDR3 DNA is TGTGCCATCAGATCCGCCGGGCAGGGGGGTAATGAAAAACTGTTTTTT.

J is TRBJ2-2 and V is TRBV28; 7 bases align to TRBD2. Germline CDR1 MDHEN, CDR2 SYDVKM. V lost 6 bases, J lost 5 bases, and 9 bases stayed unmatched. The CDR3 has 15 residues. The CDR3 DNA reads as TGTGCCAGCAGCACGCCGGGGGAGGGGACCGGGGAGCTGTTTTTT. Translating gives CASSTPGEGTGELFF.

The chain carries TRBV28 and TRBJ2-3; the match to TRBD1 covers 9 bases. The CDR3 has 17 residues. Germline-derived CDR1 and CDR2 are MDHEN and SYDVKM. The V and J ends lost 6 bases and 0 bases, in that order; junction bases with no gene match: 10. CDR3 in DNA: TGTGCCAGCAGCTCTCGCGGGACAGGGACAAGCACAGATACGCAGTATTTT. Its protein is CASSSRGTGTSTDTQYF.

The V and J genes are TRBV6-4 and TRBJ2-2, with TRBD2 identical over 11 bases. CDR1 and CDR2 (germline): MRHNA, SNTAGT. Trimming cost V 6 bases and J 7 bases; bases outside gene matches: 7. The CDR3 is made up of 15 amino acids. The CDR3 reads CASSQLAGEIGELFF. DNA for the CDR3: TGTGCCAGCAGCCAACTAGCGGGAGAGATCGGGGAGCTGTTTTTT.

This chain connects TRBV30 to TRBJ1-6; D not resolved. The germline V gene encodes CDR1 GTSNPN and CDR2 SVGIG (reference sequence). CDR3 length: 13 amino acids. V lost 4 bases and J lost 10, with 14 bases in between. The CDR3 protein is CAWTPRDPSPLHF. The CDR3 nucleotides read TGTGCCTGGACCCCTCGGGATCCATCACCCCTCCACTTT.

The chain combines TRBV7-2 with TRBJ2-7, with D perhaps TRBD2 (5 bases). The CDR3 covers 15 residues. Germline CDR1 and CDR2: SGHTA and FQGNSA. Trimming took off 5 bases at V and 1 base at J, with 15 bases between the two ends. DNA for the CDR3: TGTGCCAGCAGCCAATGGGCCGGGGTTTCCTACGAGCAGTACTTC. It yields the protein CASSQWAGVSYEQYF.

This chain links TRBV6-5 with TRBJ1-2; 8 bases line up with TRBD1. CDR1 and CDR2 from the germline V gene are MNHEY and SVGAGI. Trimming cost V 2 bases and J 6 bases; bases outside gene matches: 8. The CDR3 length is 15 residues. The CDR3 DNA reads TGTGCCAGCAGTTACGCGGCAGGGGGCGGGGATGGCTACACCTTC. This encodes CASSYAAGGGDGYTF.

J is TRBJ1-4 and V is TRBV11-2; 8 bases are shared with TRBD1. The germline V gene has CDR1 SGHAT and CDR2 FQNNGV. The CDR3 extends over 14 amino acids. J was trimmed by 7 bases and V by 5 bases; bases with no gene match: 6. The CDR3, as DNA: TGTGCCAGCAGCCCGACAGGGGCTATTGAAAAACTGTTTTTT. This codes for CASSPTGAIEKLFF.

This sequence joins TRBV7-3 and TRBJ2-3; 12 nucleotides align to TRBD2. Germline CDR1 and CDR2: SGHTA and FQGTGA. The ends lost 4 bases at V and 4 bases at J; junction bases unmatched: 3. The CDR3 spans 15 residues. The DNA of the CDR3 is TGTGCCAGCAGCTCACTAGCGGGAGGCTCAGATACGCAGTATTTT. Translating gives CASSSLAGGSDTQYF.

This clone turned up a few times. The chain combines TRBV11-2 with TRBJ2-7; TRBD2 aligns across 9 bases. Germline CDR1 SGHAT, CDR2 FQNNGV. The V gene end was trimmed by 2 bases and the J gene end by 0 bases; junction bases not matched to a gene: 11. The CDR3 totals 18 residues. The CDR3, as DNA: TGTGCCAGCAGCTTAAAGGGGTCAGGCGGGGGGGCCTCCTACGAGCAGTACTTC. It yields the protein CASSLKGSGGGASYEQYF.

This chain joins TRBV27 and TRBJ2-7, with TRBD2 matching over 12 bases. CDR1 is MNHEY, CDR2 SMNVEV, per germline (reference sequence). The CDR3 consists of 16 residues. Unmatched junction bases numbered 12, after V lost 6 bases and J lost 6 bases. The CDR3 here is CASSQTSGSFRGEQYF. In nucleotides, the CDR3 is TGTGCCAGCAGCCAGACTAGCGGGAGTTTTCGGGGCGAGCAGTACTTC.

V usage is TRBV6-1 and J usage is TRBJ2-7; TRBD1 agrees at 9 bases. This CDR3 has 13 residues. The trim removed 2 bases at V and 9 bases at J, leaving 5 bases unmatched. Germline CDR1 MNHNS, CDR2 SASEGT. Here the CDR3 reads CASSEWDRVSQYF. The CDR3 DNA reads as TGTGCCAGCAGTGAATGGGACAGGGTATCGCAGTACTTC.

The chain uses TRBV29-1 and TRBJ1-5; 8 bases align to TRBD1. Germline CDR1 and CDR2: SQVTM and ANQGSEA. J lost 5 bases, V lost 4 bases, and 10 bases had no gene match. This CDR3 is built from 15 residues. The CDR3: CSVVLPGGSDQPQHF. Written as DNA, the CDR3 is TGCAGCGTTGTCCTCCCAGGGGGCAGTGATCAGCCCCAGCATTTT.

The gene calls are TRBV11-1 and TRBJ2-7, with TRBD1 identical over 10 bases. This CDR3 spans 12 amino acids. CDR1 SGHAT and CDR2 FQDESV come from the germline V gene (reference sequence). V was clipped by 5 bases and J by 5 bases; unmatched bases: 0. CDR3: CASSGQGDEQYF. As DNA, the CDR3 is TGTGCCAGCAGCGGACAGGGGGACGAGCAGTACTTC.

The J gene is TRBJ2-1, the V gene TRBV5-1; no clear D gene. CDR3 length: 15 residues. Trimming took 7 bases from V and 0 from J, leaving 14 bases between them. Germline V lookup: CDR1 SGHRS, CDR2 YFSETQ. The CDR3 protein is CASRGGTTSYNEQFF. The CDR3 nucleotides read TGCGCCAGCCGCGGCGGAACCACCTCCTACAATGAGCAGTTCTTC.

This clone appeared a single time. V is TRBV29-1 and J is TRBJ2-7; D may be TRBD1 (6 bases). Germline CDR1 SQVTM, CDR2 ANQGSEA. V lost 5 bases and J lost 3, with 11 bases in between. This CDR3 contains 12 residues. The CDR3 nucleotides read TGCAGCGTTACTACAGGGATCTACGAGCAGTACTTC. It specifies CSVTTGIYEQYF.

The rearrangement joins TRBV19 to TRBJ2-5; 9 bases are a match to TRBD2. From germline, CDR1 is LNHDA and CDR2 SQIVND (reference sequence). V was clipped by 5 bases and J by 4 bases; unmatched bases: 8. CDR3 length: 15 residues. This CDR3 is CASSLKAGGRETQYF. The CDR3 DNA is TGTGCCAGTAGTCTTAAAGCGGGAGGTCGAGAGACCCAGTACTTC.

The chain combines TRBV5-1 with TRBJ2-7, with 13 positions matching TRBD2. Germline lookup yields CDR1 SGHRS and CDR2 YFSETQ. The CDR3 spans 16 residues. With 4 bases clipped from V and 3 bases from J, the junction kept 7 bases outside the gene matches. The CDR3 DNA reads TGCGCCAGCAGCCCCCGGACTAGCGGGAGCGGCTACGAGCAGTACTTC. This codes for CASSPRTSGSGYEQYF.